This TCR beta chain was captured in a study of CD8 T cells in ankylosing spondylitis. Broader study findings: Relatively scarce in peripheral blood, disease-linked clones were CD8+. It was reported that disease-linked clones were significantly enriched in matched ankylosing spondylitis synovial fluid. The study identified a TCR beta motif of under ten highly homologous variants that appeared characteristic of ankylosing spondylitis blood.

Quantitative 5'-RACE with molecular barcodes was used to make the TCR beta libraries. TCRdb reprocessed the 5' RACE reads via MiXCR and lists one record per CDR3 protein. The table includes a few hundred thousand distinct CDR3 sequences, 8% detected once. Germline V gives CDR1 ENHRY, CDR2 SYGVKD. Trimming cost V 10 bases and J 5 bases, with 14 bases left between them. The CDR3 sequence is 12 residues long. This clonotype was counted only a few times. What it binds is unknown. The sequence was collected from a male donor with ankylosing spondylitis. Input material: blood, either unsorted or a sorted T cell fraction (not recorded which). V gene TRBV10-3 combines with J gene TRBJ2-5; D could derive from TRBD1 or TRBD2 (5 bases each). CDR3 DNA: TGTGCCACCCGCCGGGGACGGGAGACCCAGTACTTC. Protein product: CATRRGRETQYF.